The present TCR beta chain was sequenced within a study of blood T cell repertoires in COVID-19. On the study more broadly: COVID-19 samples, acute and convalescent, were from the United States, Italy and Spain.

The V and J ends lost 2 bases and 6 bases, in that order; junction bases with no gene match: 5. The CDR3 contains 14 residues. Profiling relied on immunoSEQ multiplex PCR, and the TCRdb table lists in-frame clones only, not all of them. The profile shows about 260,000 clones, approximately 85% of them singletons. This TCR came from a human donor in a cohort sampled during active COVID-19. This sequence joins TRBV5-7 and TRBJ2-1, with TRBD1 matching 7 bases. TRBV5-7 is known as an ORF, though its function is uncertain. Sequencing was done on a sample of peripheral blood. DNA for the CDR3: TGTGCCAGCAGCTTTGACAGGGTCAGCAATGAGCAGTTCTTC. It translates to CASSFDRVSNEQFF.